These T cell receptor beta chains were read from a single sample in a study of T cells in localized non-small cell lung cancer. Sequencing was performed with immunoSEQ multiplex PCR; in TCRdb, only in-frame clones are kept and a portion is missing. The table shows 1,100 to 1,500 clones, with less than 25% occurring only once. Sequencing used lung tumor tissue, obtained before any cancer treatment. The receptors were gathered from a female donor over 55 with stage II squamous cell lung carcinoma. Each CDR3 is given with its conserved first and last residue. The D gene is left open where the match is weak. Clone size is given for some rows only: seen once, a few or many times, or a class if the clone is expanded.

TRBV23-1,TRBD2,few,TRBJ2-1,CASSSRTSGRGNEQFF,TGCGCCAGCAGCTCCCGGACTAGCGGGAGGGGCAATGAGCAGTTCTTC
TRBV11-3,NA,few,TRBJ1-5,CASSPIGGTNQPQHF,TGTGCCAGCAGCCCCATTGGCGGTACCAATCAGCCCCAGCATTTT
TRBV4-1,NA,medium-sized,TRBJ1-5,CASSQSFGETQPQHF,TGCGCCAGCAGCCAAAGTTTCGGGGAGACTCAGCCCCAGCATTTT
TRBV19,TRBD1,NA,TRBJ1-1,CASSVTGGTEAFF,TGTGCCAGTAGCGTAACAGGGGGCACTGAAGCTTTCTTT
TRBV12-5,NA,medium-sized,TRBJ1-1,CASTQGTLHEAFF,TGTGCCAGCACCCAGGGAACCCTACACGAAGCTTTCTTT
TRBV29-1,TRBD1,NA,TRBJ1-1,CSVERETGFEAFF,TGCAGCGTTGAAAGGGAGACAGGGTTTGAAGCTTTCTTT
TRBV28,TRBD1,few,TRBJ1-6,CASSLNRGPSPLHF,TGTGCCAGCAGTCTAAACAGGGGGCCTTCACCCCTCCACTTT
TRBV28,TRBD2,NA,TRBJ2-5,CASSLATGGRATQYF,TGTGCCAGCAGTTTGGCTACGGGGGGGCGGGCGACCCAGTACTTC
TRBV9,TRBD2,few,TRBJ2-1,CASSGGEGLAGVNEQFF,TGTGCCAGCAGCGGTGGAGAGGGACTAGCGGGGGTTAATGAGCAGTTCTTC
TRBV29-1,NA,NA,TRBJ2-1,CSVAYTGQGEQFF,TGCAGCGTTGCTTATACGGGGCAGGGTGAGCAGTTCTTC
TRBV11-3,NA,large,TRBJ2-1,CASSPTPWEDEQFF,TGTGCCAGCAGCCCCACCCCCTGGGAGGATGAGCAGTTCTTC
TRBV14,NA,once,TRBJ2-7,CASSQYTGEQYF,TGTGCCAGCAGCCAATATACTGGGGAGCAGTACTTC
TRBV25-1,NA,NA,TRBJ2-7,CASSARPSGPSSYEQYF,TGTGCCAGCAGTGCCAGACCTTCAGGGCCCAGCTCCTACGAGCAGTACTTC